One and the same sample provided the 25 T cell receptor beta chains below, sequenced in a study of CD8 T cells in Susac syndrome. The RNA, 0.5 to 1 ug, was put through reverse transcription using random hexamers. TCRdb redid the calling of the immunoSEQ multiplex PCR reads with MiXCR, one entry per CDR3 protein. The data hold 150,000 to 200,000 distinct CDR3 sequences, with 90% to 95% observed a single time. The specimen sequenced was CD4+ T cells from PBMCs. The origin of the receptors is a human donor in good health.

This chain links TRBV27 with TRBJ1-2; possible D gene TRBD1, 6 bases. The length of the CDR3 is 13 residues. Trimming cost V 10 bases and J 8 bases, with 20 bases left between them. Germline-derived CDR1 and CDR2 are MNHEY and SMNVEV (reference sequence). CDR3 sequence reads: CATGGQGPGGYTF. CDR3 nucleotide sequence: TGTGCCACCGGGGGTCAGGGGCCTGGAGGCTACACCTTC.

This chain joins TRBV3-1 and TRBJ1-1; D gene ambiguous. Germline loops: CDR1 LGHDT, CDR2 YNNKEL (reference sequence). The CDR3 extends over 15 amino acids. V was pared by 11 bases and J by 4 bases, with 23 bases between. Here the CDR3 reads CAQAKSICWGTEAFF. In DNA form, the CDR3 reads TGTGCCCAAGCCAAGAGTATCTGTTGGGGCACTGAAGCTTTCTTT.

The chain joins TRBV25-1 to TRBJ1-2, with a tentative D call TRBD1 (6 bases). Germline V lookup: CDR1 MGHDK, CDR2 SYGVNS. CDR3 size: 13 residues. V shed 4 bases and J shed 5 bases, with 11 bases lying between them. CDR3: CASSATGKYGYTF. The CDR3 DNA sequence: TGTGCCAGCAGTGCTACAGGGAAGTATGGCTACACCTTC.

This chain links TRBV7-6 with TRBJ1-1; D not resolved. Deletions cut 0 bases from V and 3 bases from J, with 5 bases between. This CDR3 contains 13 residues. CDR1 is SGHVS and CDR2 is FNYEAQ in the germline V gene. CDR3 amino acids: CASSLAEDTEAFF. The CDR3 bases are TGTGCCAGCAGCTTAGCGGAGGACACTGAAGCTTTCTTT.

V is TRBV6-6 and J is TRBJ1-1, with a possible D match to TRBD1 (5 bases). CDR3 length equals 13 residues. In germline, CDR1 is MNHNY, CDR2 SVGAGI (reference sequence). V dropped 5 bases and J dropped 9 bases, with 16 bases sitting between them. The CDR3 coding sequence is TGTGCCAGCAGTCAGGGAAAGTCTGAAAAAGCTTTCTTT. The encoded protein is CASSQGKSEKAFF.

This clonotype turned up a few times. The rearrangement uses TRBV6-1 and TRBJ1-2; no reliable D call. The germline CDR1 and CDR2 sequences are MNHNS and SASEGT. The ends were cut back, 5 bases at V and 4 bases at J, with 14 bases in the middle. This CDR3 has 14 amino acids. CDR3 loop: CASSPPTVIYGYTF. CDR3 coding DNA: TGTGCCAGCAGTCCACCGACGGTGATCTATGGCTACACCTTC.

Concerning this clonotype: At one boundary the junction diverges from the germline segment, which might be a read error. The chain joins TRBV7-7 to TRBJ2-3; possibly TRBD2 for D (6 bases). Germline V gene lookup returns CDR1 SSHAT and CDR2 FNYEAQ (reference sequence). CDR3 size: 13 residues. CDR3 sequence (DNA): TGTGCTAGCAGCCGGGACTTCTCAGATACGCAGTATTTT. Amino acid sequence: CASSRDFSDTQYF.

CDR3 protein: CASSESRDRGFGGNQPQHF. CDR3 in DNA: TGTGCCAGCAGTGAGTCCCGGGACAGGGGGTTTGGAGGCAATCAGCCCCAGCATTTT. The V gene is TRBV2, the J gene TRBJ1-5; 11 nucleotides match TRBD1. The V and J ends lost 3 bases and 2 bases, in that order; junction bases with no gene match: 12. CDR1 and CDR2 (germline): SNHLY, FYNNEI. This CDR3 is 19 amino acids long.

This chain connects TRBV4-1 to TRBJ2-2; no firm D call. The CDR3 totals 15 residues. Between the trimmed V and J ends, which lost 1 base and 4 bases, there was a span of 10 bases. CDR1 and CDR2 (germline): MGHRA, YSYEKL. This CDR3 is CASSQGWVSTGELFF. The CDR3 DNA reads TGCGCCAGCAGCCAAGGATGGGTCTCCACCGGGGAGCTGTTTTTT.

This chain connects TRBV19 to TRBJ1-2; the D gene is possibly TRBD1 (5 bases). Trimming left V 5 bases short and J 7 bases short, with 17 bases between. From germline, CDR1 is LNHDA and CDR2 SQIVND (reference sequence). CDR3 size: 14 residues. CDR3 residues: CASSRPDRKGGYTF. The DNA for the CDR3 is TGTGCCAGTAGTCGCCCAGACAGAAAAGGTGGCTACACCTTC.

This clonotype was recorded once. The chain links TRBV30 to TRBJ2-6, with 12 bases aligning to TRBD1. From germline, CDR1 is GTSNPN and CDR2 SVGIG (reference sequence). The CDR3 runs 17 residues. With 4 bases clipped from V and 1 base from J, the junction kept 5 bases outside the gene matches. The CDR3 here is CAWTMGQGASGANVLTF. CDR3 nucleotide sequence: TGTGCCTGGACTATGGGACAGGGGGCTTCTGGGGCCAACGTCCTGACTTTC.

The gene calls are TRBV15 and TRBJ1-1; no firm D call. The CDR3 has 12 amino acids. Germline V gene lookup returns CDR1 LNHNV and CDR2 YYDKDF (reference sequence). Between the trimmed V and J ends, which lost 0 bases and 11 bases, there was a span of 10 bases. This chain's CDR3 is CATSREGNSAFF. The CDR3, as DNA: TGTGCCACCAGCAGAGAAGGGAATTCCGCTTTCTTT.

This chain joins TRBV30 and TRBJ1-6, with D hard to call. Per germline, CDR1 GTSNPN and CDR2 SVGIG (reference sequence). The CDR3 loop spans 13 amino acids. The V end lost 3 bases, the J end lost 8 bases, and 11 bases lay between the germline ends. CDR3 DNA: TGTGCCTGGAGGGAAAGCGGCGATTCACCCCTCCACTTT. Its translation is CAWRESGDSPLHF.

CDR3 amino acids: CASGNGAENSPLHF. CDR3 DNA sequence: TGTGCCAGCGGGAATGGGGCGGAAAATTCACCCCTCCACTTT. The V gene is TRBV6-2 or TRBV6-3, the J gene TRBJ1-6; a weak D match, TRBD1 (5 bases). Deletions cut 8 bases from V and 7 bases from J, with 15 bases between. Germline loops: CDR1 MNHEY, CDR2 SVGEGT. This CDR3 has 14 amino acids.

The CDR3, as DNA: TGCAGTGCTAGGGAGGGCCTCTATGGCTACACCTTC. It yields the protein CSAREGLYGYTF. The gene calls are TRBV20-1 and TRBJ1-2; D remains unclear. This CDR3 is built from 12 residues. Trimming removed 3 bases from V and 4 bases from J, with 9 bases in between. Germline CDR1 DFQATT, CDR2 SNEGSKA (reference sequence).

The J gene is TRBJ1-2, the V gene TRBV20-1; tentatively, D is TRBD1 (6 bases). CDR1 is DFQATT, CDR2 SNEGSKA, per germline (reference sequence). There are 16 residues in the CDR3. Trimming pared 1 base from V and 4 bases from J, leaving 19 bases between. CDR3 sequence (DNA): TGCAGTGCTAGAGCAAAAACGGGTGGGGGCGGCTATGGCTACACCTTC. This codes for CSARAKTGGGGYGYTF.

CDR3 DNA sequence: TGTGCCAGCAGACGATCGGGTGAAGAGACCCAGTACTTC. Its translation is CASRRSGEETQYF. The V call is TRBV6-2 or TRBV6-3, the J call TRBJ2-5; D gene unclear. The ends were cut back, 6 bases at V and 3 bases at J, with 11 bases in the middle. Germline V gives CDR1 MNHEY, CDR2 SVGEGT. This CDR3 has 13 residues.

This clonotype was observed once. The chain links TRBV5-8 to TRBJ2-5, with D perhaps given as TRBD1 or TRBD2 (5 bases each). V was cut by 0 bases and J by 4 bases, with 16 bases left in between. This CDR3 has 16 residues. Germline assignment: CDR1 SGHTS and CDR2 YDEGEE. The DNA of the CDR3 is TGTGCCAGCAGCTTGGGAAGGGACGGCTTGGGAGAGACCCAGTACTTC. Translating gives CASSLGRDGLGETQYF. Complete variable domain (other parts from reference TRBV5-8 and TRBJ2-5): EAGVTQSPTHLIKTRGQQATLRCSPISGHTSVYWYQQALGLGLQFLLWYDEGEERNRGNFPPRFSGRQFPNYSSELNVNALELEDSALYLCASSLGRDGLGETQYFGPGTRLLVL.

The chain couples TRBV5-4 to TRBJ2-5; D remains ambiguous. The CDR3 loop spans 13 amino acids. Trimming shortened V by 3 bases and J by 2 bases, and 8 bases separated the two germline ends. Germline V lookup: CDR1 SGHNT, CDR2 YYREEE (reference sequence). The CDR3 loop is CASSYQIQETQYF. For the CDR3, the DNA is TGTGCCAGCAGCTACCAGATTCAAGAGACCCAGTACTTC.

The rearrangement uses TRBV19 and TRBJ1-5, with D tentatively TRBD1 (6 bases). The V end lost 5 bases, the J end lost 5 bases, and 13 bases lay between the germline ends. The CDR3 sequence is 14 residues long. Germline V gene data show CDR1 as LNHDA and CDR2 as SQIVND (reference sequence). CDR3 DNA: TGTGCCAGTAGTTTCCGGGGGGCGGATCAGCCCCAGCATTTT. Amino acid sequence: CASSFRGADQPQHF.

The rearrangement joins TRBV5-1 to TRBJ2-7, with TRBD1 matching over 10 bases. The length of the CDR3 is 15 residues. Trimming at V came to 5 bases and at J to 4 bases, leaving 9 bases not matched to a gene. Germline lookup yields CDR1 SGHRS and CDR2 YFSETQ. In nucleotides, the CDR3 is TGCGCCAGCAGGGTAATGGGACAGGGGACGTACGAGCAGTACTTC. Amino acids: CASRVMGQGTYEQYF.

This rearrangement joins TRBV7-6 to TRBJ1-6; 8 positions match TRBD1. Germline V gene lookup returns CDR1 SGHVS and CDR2 FNYEAQ. This CDR3 is 16 amino acids long. V trimming: 5 bases; J trimming: 7 bases; junction bases outside the gene matches: 10. CDR3 coding DNA: TGTGCCAGCAGCCCGGACAGGGCCATAAAAAATTCACCCCTCCACTTT. Residues: CASSPDRAIKNSPLHF.

The V call is TRBV7-9, the J call TRBJ1-2; weak D call: TRBD1 (6 bases). The V gene lost 6 bases and the J gene lost 4 bases, with 15 bases spanning the gap. CDR1 is SEHNR, CDR2 FQNEAQ, per germline (reference sequence). This CDR3 has 14 amino acids. The CDR3 DNA follows: TGTGCCAGCAGGATGGACAGAGGGGGCTATGGCTACACCTTC. Residues: CASRMDRGGYGYTF.

In nucleotides, the CDR3 is TGCAGCGTTGAACTTTTGTTGGGACTGGAAGAGACCCAGTACTTC. Residues: CSVELLLGLEETQYF. The V and J genes are TRBV29-1 and TRBJ2-5; TRBD2 is a possible D gene (6 bases). Germline values: CDR1 SQVTM, CDR2 ANQGSEA. Trimming took off 2 bases at V and 3 bases at J, with 16 bases between the two ends. This CDR3 region has 15 residues. Filled out from reference TRBV29-1 and TRBJ2-5, the complete variable domain reads SAVISQKPSRDICQRGTSLTIQCQVDSQVTMMFWYRQQPGQSLTLIATANQGSEATYESGFVIDKFPISRPNLTFSTLTVSNMSPEDSSIYLCSVELLLGLEETQYFGPGTRLLVL.

This chain joins TRBV20-1 and TRBJ2-7, with 8 bases lining up with TRBD1. The CDR3 contains 13 residues. V shed 6 bases and J 2 bases; nucleotides not matched to a gene: 6. Per the germline V gene, CDR1 is DFQATT and CDR2 is SNEGSKA (reference sequence). This CDR3 reads CSARSQGAYEQYF. The DNA for the CDR3 is TGCAGTGCCAGATCACAGGGGGCCTACGAGCAGTACTTC.